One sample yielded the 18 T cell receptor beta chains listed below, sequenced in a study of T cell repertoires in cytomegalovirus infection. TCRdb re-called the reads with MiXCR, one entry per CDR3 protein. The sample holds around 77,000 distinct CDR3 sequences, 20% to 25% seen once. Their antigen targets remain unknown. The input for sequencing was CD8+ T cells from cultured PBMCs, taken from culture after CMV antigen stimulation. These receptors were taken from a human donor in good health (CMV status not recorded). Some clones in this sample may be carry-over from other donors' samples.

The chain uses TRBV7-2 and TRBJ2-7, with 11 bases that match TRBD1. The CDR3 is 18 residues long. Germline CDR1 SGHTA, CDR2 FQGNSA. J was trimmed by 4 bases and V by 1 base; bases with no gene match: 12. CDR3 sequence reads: CASSLGFGTGGKGYEQYF. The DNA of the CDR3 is TGTGCCAGCAGCTTAGGATTCGGGACAGGGGGAAAGGGGTACGAGCAGTACTTC.

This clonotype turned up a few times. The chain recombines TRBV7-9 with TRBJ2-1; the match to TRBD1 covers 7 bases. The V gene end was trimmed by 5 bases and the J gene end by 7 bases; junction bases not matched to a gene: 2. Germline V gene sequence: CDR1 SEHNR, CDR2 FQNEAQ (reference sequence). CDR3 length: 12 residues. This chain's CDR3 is CASSLQGNEQFF. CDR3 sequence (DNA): TGTGCCAGCAGCCTACAGGGGAATGAGCAGTTCTTC. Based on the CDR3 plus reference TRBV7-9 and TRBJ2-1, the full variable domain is DTGVSQNPRHKITKRGQNVTFRCDPISEHNRLYWYRQTLGQGPEFLTYFQNEAQLEKSRLLSDRFSAERPKGSFSTLEIQRTEQGDSAMYLCASSLQGNEQFFGPGTRLTVL.

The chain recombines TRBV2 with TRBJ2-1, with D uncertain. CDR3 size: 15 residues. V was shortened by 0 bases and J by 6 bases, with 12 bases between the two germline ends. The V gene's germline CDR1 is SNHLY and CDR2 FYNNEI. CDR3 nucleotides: TGTGCCAGCAGTGAAGCGCTTTCTGGCGGCAATGAGCAGTTCTTC. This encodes CASSEALSGGNEQFF.

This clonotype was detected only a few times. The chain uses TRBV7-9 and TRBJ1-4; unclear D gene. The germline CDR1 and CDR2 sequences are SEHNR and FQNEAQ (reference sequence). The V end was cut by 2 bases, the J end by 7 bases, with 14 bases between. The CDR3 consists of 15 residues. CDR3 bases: TGTGCCAGCAGCTTAAGGGATCCAGTAGGTGAAAAACTGTTTTTT. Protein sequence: CASSLRDPVGEKLFF.

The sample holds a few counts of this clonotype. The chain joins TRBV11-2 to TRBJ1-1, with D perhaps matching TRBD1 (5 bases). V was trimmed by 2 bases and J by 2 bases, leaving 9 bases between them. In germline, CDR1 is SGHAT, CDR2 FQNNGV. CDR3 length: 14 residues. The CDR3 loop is CASSLFQGNTEAFF. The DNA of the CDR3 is TGTGCCAGCAGCTTATTCCAGGGTAACACTGAAGCTTTCTTT.

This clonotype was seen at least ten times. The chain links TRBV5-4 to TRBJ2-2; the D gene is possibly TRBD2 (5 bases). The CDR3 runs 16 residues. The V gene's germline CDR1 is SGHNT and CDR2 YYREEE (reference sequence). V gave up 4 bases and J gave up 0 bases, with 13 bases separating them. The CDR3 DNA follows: TGTGCCAGCAGCCGTCGTCCGGGGTCGAACACCGGGGAGCTGTTTTTT. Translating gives CASSRRPGSNTGELFF. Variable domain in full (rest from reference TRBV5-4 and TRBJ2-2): ETGVTQSPTHLIKTRGQQVTLRCSSQSGHNTVSWYQQALGQGPQFIFQYYREEENGRGNFPPRFSGLQFPNYSSELNVNALELDDSALYLCASSRRPGSNTGELFFGEGSRLTVL.

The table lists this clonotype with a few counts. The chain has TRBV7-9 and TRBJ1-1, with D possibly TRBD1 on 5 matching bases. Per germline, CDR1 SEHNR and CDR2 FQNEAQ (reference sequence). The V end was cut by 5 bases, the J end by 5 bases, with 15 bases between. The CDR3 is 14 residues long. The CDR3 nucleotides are TGTGCCAGCAGCCGGGTTAGGGGATGGACTGAAGCTTTCTTT. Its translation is CASSRVRGWTEAFF.

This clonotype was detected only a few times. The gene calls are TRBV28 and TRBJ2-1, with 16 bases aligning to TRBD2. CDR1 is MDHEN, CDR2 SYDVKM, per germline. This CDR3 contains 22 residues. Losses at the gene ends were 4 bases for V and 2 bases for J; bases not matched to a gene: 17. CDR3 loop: CASSYLLVGTSGGASTYNEQFF. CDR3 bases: TGTGCCAGCAGTTACCTGCTTGTTGGGACTAGCGGGGGGGCCTCGACCTACAATGAGCAGTTCTTC.

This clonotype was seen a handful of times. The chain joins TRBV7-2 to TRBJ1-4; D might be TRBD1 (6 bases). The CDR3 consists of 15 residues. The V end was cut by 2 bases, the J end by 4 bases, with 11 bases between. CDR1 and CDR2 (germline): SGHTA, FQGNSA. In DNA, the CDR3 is TGTGCCAGCAGCTTAATGAGGGGGGGTAATGAAAAACTGTTTTTT. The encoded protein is CASSLMRGGNEKLFF.

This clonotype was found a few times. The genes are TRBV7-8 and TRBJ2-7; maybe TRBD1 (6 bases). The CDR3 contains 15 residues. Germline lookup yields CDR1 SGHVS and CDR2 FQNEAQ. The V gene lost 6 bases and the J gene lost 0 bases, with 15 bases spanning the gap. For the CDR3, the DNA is TGTGCCAGCAGTAACAGGGTCGGGCGCTCCTACGAGCAGTACTTC. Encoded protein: CASSNRVGRSYEQYF.

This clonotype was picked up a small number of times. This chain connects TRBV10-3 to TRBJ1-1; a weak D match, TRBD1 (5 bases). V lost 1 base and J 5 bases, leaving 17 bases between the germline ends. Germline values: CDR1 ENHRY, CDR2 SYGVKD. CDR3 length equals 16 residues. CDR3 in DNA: TGTGCCATCAGTGAGTTAGGGTCTGGGGGAGGGACTGAAGCTTTCTTT. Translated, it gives CAISELGSGGGTEAFF.

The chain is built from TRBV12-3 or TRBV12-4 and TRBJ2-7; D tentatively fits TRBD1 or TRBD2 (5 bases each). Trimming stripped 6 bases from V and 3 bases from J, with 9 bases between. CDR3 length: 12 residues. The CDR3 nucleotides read TGTGCCAGCAGGCTTGGGGGCTACGAGCAGTACTTC. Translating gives CASRLGGYEQYF.

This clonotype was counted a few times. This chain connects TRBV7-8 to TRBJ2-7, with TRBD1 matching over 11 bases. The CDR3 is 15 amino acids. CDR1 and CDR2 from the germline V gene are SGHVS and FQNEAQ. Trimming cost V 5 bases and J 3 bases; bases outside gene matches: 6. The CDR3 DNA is TGTGCCAGCAGCCAGGGACAGGGGGTGCGCTACGAGCAGTACTTC. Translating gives CASSQGQGVRYEQYF.

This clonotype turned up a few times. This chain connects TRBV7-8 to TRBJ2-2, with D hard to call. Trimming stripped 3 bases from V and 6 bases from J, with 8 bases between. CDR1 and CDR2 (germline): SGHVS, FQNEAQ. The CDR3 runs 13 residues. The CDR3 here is CASSLASAGELFF. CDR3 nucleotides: TGTGCCAGCAGCTTGGCATCCGCCGGGGAGCTGTTTTTT. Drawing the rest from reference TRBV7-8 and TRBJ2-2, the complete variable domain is GAGVSQSPRYKVAKRGQDVALRCDPISGHVSLFWYQQALGQGPEFLTYFQNEAQLDKSGLPSDRFFAERPEGSVSTLKIQRTQQEDSAVYLCASSLASAGELFFGEGSRLTVL.

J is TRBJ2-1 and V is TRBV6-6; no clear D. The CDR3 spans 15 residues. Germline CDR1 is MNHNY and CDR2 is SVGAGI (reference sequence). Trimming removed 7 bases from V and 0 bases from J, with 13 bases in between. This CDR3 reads CASNHQRSSYNEQFF. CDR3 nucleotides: TGTGCCAGCAATCATCAACGTAGCTCCTACAATGAGCAGTTCTTC.

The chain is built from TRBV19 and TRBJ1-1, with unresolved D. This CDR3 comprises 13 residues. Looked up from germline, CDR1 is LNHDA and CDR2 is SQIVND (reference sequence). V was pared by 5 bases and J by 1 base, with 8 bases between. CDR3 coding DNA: TGTGCCAGTAGTGTGGTTGGGAACACTGAAGCTTTCTTT. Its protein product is CASSVVGNTEAFF.

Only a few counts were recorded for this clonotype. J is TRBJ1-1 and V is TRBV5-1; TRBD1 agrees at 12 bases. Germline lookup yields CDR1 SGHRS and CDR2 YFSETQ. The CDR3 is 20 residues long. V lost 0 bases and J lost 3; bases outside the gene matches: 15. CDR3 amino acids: CASSLVGHGTGGIGDTEAFF. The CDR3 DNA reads TGCGCCAGCAGCTTGGTGGGGCACGGGACAGGGGGCATAGGGGACACTGAAGCTTTCTTT.

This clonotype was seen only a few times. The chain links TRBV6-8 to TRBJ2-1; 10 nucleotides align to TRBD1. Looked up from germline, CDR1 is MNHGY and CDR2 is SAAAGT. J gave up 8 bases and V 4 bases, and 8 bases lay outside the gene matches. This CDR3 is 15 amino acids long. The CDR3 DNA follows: TGTGCCAGCAGTTTCCGGACAGGGGGAAGAGATGAGCAGTTCTTC. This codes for CASSFRTGGRDEQFF.